This TCR beta chain was recorded in a study of T cell responses to AZD1222 COVID-19 vaccine. Study outcomes and limitations: Donors in the cohort were predominantly white British and more often female, and clonal diversity was possibly underestimated. Regions 160-218 and 743-854 dominated among vaccine-associated CD4 TCRs spanning spike.

This clone was seen a few times. What it binds is not known. Germline CDR1 ENHRY, CDR2 SYGVKD. The CDR3 length is 15 residues. Trimming stripped 6 bases from V and 0 bases from J, with 15 bases between. TCRdb's table, derived via immunoSEQ multiplex PCR, lists solely in-frame clones and lacks some. Among some 140,000 clones listed, around 89% were seen once. The source of this sequence is an adult in good health. The chain couples TRBV10-3 to TRBJ2-7, with D perhaps matching TRBD1 (7 bases). The sample here was peripheral blood, taken on day 0 of AZD1222 vaccination. The CDR3 region is CAIREGAFDSYEQYF. The CDR3 bases are TGTGCCATCAGGGAGGGGGCTTTTGACTCCTACGAGCAGTACTTC.